The next 10 T cell receptor beta chains were all read from a single sample in a study of shared clonotypes between healthy human individuals. Libraries were prepared by immunoSEQ multiplex PCR; TCRdb keeps only in-frame clonotypes and omits some of them. Of approximately 2.5 million clones listed, roughly 93% are singletons. The sample consisted of naive CD4+ T cells from PBMCs. Documented subset: CD45RA+ positively selected. These receptors originate from a man between 18 and 29 years old in good health. Some clones in this sample may be carry-over from other donors' samples.

The J gene is TRBJ2-2, the V gene TRBV7-9; 11 nucleotides line up with TRBD2. Germline CDR1 SEHNR, CDR2 FQNEAQ (reference sequence). Trimming at V came to 0 bases and at J to 6 bases, leaving 6 bases not matched to a gene. The CDR3 extends over 17 amino acids. The chain's CDR3 is CASSLAVAGGPAGELFF. DNA for the CDR3: TGTGCCAGCAGCTTAGCGGTAGCGGGAGGGCCTGCCGGGGAGCTGTTTTTT.

A few counts support this clone. V is TRBV25-1 and J is TRBJ1-5, with 11 positions matching TRBD1. Germline assignment: CDR1 MGHDK and CDR2 SYGVNS. This CDR3 comprises 13 residues. The trim removed 6 bases at V and 9 bases at J, leaving 4 bases unmatched. CDR3 loop: CASRDRGLGPQHF. CDR3 bases: TGTGCCAGCAGGGACAGGGGGCTTGGGCCCCAGCATTTT.

The chain is built from TRBV29-1 and TRBJ1-2, with 9 bases lining up with TRBD1. V shed 4 bases and J 2 bases; nucleotides not matched to a gene: 11. CDR3 length: 16 residues. Germline assignment: CDR1 SQVTM and CDR2 ANQGSEA. The CDR3 DNA reads TGCAGCGTTGGAAGGGACAGGGAAAGTACAAACTATGGCTACACCTTC. Translated, it gives CSVGRDRESTNYGYTF. Based on the CDR3 plus reference TRBV29-1 and TRBJ1-2, the full variable domain is SAVISQKPSRDICQRGTSLTIQCQVDSQVTMMFWYRQQPGQSLTLIATANQGSEATYESGFVIDKFPISRPNLTFSTLTVSNMSPEDSSIYLCSVGRDRESTNYGYTFGSGTRLTVV.

About this clone itself: The sample contains more than one DNA sequence encoding this CDR3. The V gene is TRBV5-1, the J gene TRBJ1-1; 7 bases are a match to TRBD1. Germline lookup yields CDR1 SGHRS and CDR2 YFSETQ. The CDR3 totals 14 residues. V trimming: 1 base; J trimming: 4 bases; junction bases outside the gene matches: 4. CDR3 nucleotides: TGCGCCAGCAGCTTGACTACAGGGGTCACTGAAGCTTTCTTT. Amino acid sequence: CASSLTTGVTEAFF. Combining the CDR3 with reference TRBV5-1 and TRBJ1-1 gives the whole variable domain KAGVTQTPRYLIKTRGQQVTLSCSPISGHRSVSWYQQTPGQGLQFLFEYFSETQRNKGNFPGRFSGRQFSNSRSEMNVSTLELGDSALYLCASSLTTGVTEAFFGQGTRLTVV.

The chain recombines TRBV19 with TRBJ2-1; 16 positions match TRBD2. The V segment lost 0 bases and the J segment 8 bases; nucleotides outside the gene matches: 10. The CDR3 totals 19 residues. From germline, CDR1 is LNHDA and CDR2 SQIVND (reference sequence). The CDR3, as DNA: TGTGCCAGTAGTATAGATCGGGGACTAGCGGGAGGGCCTAGGTATGAGCAGTTCTTC. Protein product: CASSIDRGLAGGPRYEQFF. Full variable domain (rest looked up from reference TRBV19 and TRBJ2-1): DGGITQSPKYLFRKEGQNVTLSCEQNLNHDAMYWYRQDPGQGLRLIYYSQIVNDFQKGDIAEGYSVSREKKESFPLTVTSAQKNPTAFYLCASSIDRGLAGGPRYEQFFGPGTRLTVL.

The chain has TRBV18 and TRBJ1-4, with 7 nucleotides matching TRBD1. The CDR3 is 19 residues long. Trimming at V came to 3 bases and at J to 4 bases, leaving 17 bases not matched to a gene. Germline V gene data show CDR1 as KGHSH and CDR2 as LQKENI. The CDR3 region has the DNA TGTGCCAGCTCACCCTCCATCGGGACAGTACTAGAGGGTAATGAAAAACTGTTTTTT. Translated: CASSPSIGTVLEGNEKLFF.

The J gene is TRBJ1-2, the V gene TRBV5-4; D might be TRBD1 (6 bases). Germline-derived CDR1 and CDR2 are SGHNT and YYREEE (reference sequence). The CDR3 is 13 amino acids. The V end was cut by 2 bases, the J end by 4 bases, with 9 bases between. CDR3 nucleotides: TGTGCCAGCAGCTTTGGACAGCTCTATGGCTACACCTTC. Encoded protein: CASSFGQLYGYTF.

This chain connects TRBV7-3 to TRBJ2-1, with 7 bases fitting TRBD2. CDR3 length equals 15 residues. Germline V lookup: CDR1 SGHTA, CDR2 FQGTGA. With 5 bases clipped from V and 0 bases from J, the junction kept 4 bases outside the gene matches. Here the CDR3 reads CASSPSSGSYNEQFF. The CDR3 coding sequence is TGTGCCAGCAGCCCTTCTAGCGGCTCCTACAATGAGCAGTTCTTC.

This chain connects TRBV30 to TRBJ1-4, with D unclear. V was pared by 3 bases and J by 8 bases, with 16 bases between. The germline CDR1 and CDR2 sequences are GTSNPN and SVGIG (reference sequence). The length of the CDR3 is 14 residues. The CDR3 region has the DNA TGTGCCTGGAGCCGACCTGGGCCCGGGGAAAAACTGTTTTTT. It encodes CAWSRPGPGEKLFF.

V and J are TRBV5-1 and TRBJ1-1; D ambiguous. V was trimmed by 1 base and J by 5 bases, leaving 12 bases between them. The germline V gene has CDR1 SGHRS and CDR2 YFSETQ. The CDR3 has 14 residues. CDR3 protein: CASSLSRPGTEAFF. The CDR3 DNA follows: TGCGCCAGCAGCTTGAGCCGGCCTGGGACTGAAGCTTTCTTT.